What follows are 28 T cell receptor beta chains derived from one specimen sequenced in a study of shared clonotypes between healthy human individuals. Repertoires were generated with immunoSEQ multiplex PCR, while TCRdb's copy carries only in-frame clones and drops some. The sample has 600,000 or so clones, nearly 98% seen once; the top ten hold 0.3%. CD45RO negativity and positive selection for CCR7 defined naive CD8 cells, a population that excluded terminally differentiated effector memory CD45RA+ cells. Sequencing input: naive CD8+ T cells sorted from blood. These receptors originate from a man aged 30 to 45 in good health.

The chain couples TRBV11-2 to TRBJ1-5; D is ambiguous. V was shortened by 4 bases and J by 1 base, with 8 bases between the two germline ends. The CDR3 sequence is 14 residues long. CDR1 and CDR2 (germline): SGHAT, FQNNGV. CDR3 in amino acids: CASSSHGSNQPQHF. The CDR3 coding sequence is TGTGCCAGCAGCTCCCACGGGAGCAATCAGCCCCAGCATTTT.

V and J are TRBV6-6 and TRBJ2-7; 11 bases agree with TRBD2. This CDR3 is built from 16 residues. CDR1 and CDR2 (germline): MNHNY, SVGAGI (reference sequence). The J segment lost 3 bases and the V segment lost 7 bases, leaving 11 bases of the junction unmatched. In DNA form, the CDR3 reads TGTGCCAGCAACCCCGTAGGGACTAGCGGAGTCTACGAGCAGTACTTC. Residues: CASNPVGTSGVYEQYF.

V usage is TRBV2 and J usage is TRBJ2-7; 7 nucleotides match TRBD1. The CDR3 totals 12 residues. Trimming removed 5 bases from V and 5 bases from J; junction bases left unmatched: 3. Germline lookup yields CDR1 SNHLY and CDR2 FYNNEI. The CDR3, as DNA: TGTGCCAGCAGTTTTGGGACAGACGAGCAGTACTTC. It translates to CASSFGTDEQYF.

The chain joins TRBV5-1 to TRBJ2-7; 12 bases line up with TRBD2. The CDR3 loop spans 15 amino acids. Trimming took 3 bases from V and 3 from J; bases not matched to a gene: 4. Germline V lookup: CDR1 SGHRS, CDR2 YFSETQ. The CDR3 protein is CASSYRTSGDYEQYF. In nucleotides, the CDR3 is TGCGCCAGCAGCTACAGGACTAGCGGGGACTACGAGCAGTACTTC.

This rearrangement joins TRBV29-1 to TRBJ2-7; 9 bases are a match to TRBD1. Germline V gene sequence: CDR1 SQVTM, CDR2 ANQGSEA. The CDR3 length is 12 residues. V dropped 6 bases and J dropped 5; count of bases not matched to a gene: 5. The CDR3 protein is CSVGTGIHEQYF. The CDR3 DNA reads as TGCAGCGTGGGGACAGGGATACACGAGCAGTACTTC.

The CDR3 sequence is CASSPPGGGDTEAFF. The CDR3 DNA follows: TGCGCCAGCAGCCCCCCGGGGGGAGGGGACACTGAAGCTTTCTTT. The chain combines TRBV5-1 with TRBJ1-1; D might be TRBD1 (5 bases). Germline V CDR1 and CDR2: SGHRS, YFSETQ. The CDR3 runs 15 residues. The ends were cut back, 4 bases at V and 3 bases at J, with 16 bases in the middle.

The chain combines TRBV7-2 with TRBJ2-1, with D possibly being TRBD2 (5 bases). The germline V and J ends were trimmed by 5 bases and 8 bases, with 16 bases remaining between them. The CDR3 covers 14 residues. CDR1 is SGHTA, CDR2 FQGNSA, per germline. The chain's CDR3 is CASSRFTSFDEQFF. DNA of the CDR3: TGTGCCAGCAGCCGCTTTACTAGTTTCGATGAGCAGTTCTTC. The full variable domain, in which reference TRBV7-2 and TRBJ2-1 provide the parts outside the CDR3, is GAGVSQSPSNKVTEKGKDVELRCDPISGHTALYWYRQSLGQGLEFLIYFQGNSAPDKSGLPSDRFSAERTGGSVSTLTIQRTQQEDSAVYLCASSRFTSFDEQFFGPGTRLTVL.

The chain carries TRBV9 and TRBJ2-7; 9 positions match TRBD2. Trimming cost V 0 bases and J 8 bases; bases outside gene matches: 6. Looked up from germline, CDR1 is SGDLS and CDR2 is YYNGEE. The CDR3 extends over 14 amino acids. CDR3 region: CASSVGSSGIKQYF. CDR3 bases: TGTGCCAGCAGCGTAGGGTCTAGCGGGATCAAGCAGTACTTC.

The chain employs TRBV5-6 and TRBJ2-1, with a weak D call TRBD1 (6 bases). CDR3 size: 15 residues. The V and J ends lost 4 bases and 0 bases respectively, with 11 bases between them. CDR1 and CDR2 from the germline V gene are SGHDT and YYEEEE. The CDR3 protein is CASSPTGSSYNEQFF. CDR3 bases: TGTGCCAGCAGCCCTACAGGGAGCTCCTACAATGAGCAGTTCTTC. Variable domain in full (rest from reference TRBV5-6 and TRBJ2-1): DAGVTQSPTHLIKTRGQQVTLRCSPKSGHDTVSWYQQALGQGPQFIFQYYEEEERQRGNFPDRFSGHQFPNYSSELNVNALLLGDSALYLCASSPTGSSYNEQFFGPGTRLTVL.

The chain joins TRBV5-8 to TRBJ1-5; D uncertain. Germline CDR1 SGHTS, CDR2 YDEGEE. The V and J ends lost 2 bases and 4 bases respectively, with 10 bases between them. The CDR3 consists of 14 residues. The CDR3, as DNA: TGTGCCAGCAGCTTTGGGAGTCCTAATCAGCCCCAGCATTTT. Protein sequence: CASSFGSPNQPQHF.

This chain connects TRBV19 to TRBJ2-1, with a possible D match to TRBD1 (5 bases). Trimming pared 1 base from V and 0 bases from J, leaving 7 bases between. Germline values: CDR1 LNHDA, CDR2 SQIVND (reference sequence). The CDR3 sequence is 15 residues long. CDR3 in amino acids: CASSIADSSYNEQFF. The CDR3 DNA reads TGTGCCAGTAGTATAGCCGACAGCTCCTACAATGAGCAGTTCTTC.

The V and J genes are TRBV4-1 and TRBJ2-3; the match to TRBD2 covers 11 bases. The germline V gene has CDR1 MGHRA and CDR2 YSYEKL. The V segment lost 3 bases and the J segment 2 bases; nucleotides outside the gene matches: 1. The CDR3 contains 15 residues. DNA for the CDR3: TGCGCCAGCAGCCAGACTAGCGGGACCACAGATACGCAGTATTTT. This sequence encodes CASSQTSGTTDTQYF.

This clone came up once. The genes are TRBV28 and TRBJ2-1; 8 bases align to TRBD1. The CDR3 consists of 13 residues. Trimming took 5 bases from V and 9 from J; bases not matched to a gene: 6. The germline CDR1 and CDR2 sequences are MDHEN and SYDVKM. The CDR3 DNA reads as TGTGCCAGCAGTGGACAGGGTTGGGGTGAGCAGTTCTTC. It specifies CASSGQGWGEQFF. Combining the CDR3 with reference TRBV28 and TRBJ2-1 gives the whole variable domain DVKVTQSSRYLVKRTGEKVFLECVQDMDHENMFWYRQDPGLGLRLIYFSYDVKMKEKGDIPEGYSVSREKKERFSLILESASTNQTSMYLCASSGQGWGEQFFGPGTRLTVL.

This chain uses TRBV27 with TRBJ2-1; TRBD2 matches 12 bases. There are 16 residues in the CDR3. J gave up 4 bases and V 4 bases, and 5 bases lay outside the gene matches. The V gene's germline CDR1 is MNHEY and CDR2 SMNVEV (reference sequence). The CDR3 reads CASSSPGLAGYNEQFF. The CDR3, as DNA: TGTGCCAGCAGTTCCCCCGGACTAGCGGGATACAATGAGCAGTTCTTC.

The DNA of the CDR3 is TGTGCCAGTACAACAGGGTTCGATGAGCAGTTCTTC. It yields the protein CASTTGFDEQFF. J is TRBJ2-1 and V is TRBV19; TRBD1 might be the D (6 bases). Trimming left V 7 bases short and J 8 bases short, with 12 bases between. CDR1 is LNHDA, CDR2 SQIVND, per germline (reference sequence). This CDR3 contains 12 residues.

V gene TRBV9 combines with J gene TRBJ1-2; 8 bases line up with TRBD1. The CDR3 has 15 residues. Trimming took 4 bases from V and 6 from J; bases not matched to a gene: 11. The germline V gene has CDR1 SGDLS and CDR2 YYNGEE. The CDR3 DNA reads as TGTGCCAGCAGCCCCCCCTCGACAGGGGTCGATGGCTACACCTTC. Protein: CASSPPSTGVDGYTF.

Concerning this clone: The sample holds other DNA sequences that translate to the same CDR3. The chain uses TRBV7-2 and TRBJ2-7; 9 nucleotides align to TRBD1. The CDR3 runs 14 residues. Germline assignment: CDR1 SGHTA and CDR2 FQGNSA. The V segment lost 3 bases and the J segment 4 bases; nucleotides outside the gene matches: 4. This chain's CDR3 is CASSFDRGAYEQYF. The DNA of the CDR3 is TGTGCCAGCAGCTTCGACAGGGGGGCATACGAGCAGTACTTC.

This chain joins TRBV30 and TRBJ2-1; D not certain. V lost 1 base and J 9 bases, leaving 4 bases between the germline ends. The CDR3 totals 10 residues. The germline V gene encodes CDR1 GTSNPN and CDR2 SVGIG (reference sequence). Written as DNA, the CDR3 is TGTGCCTGGAGTGGACGTGAGCAGTTCTTC. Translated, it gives CAWSGREQFF.

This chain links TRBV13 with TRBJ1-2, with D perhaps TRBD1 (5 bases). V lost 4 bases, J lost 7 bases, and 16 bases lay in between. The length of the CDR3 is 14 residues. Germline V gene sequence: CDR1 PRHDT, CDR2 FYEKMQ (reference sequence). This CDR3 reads CASSYSGGGGGYTF. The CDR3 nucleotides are TGTGCCAGCAGCTACTCCGGGGGTGGTGGTGGCTACACCTTC.

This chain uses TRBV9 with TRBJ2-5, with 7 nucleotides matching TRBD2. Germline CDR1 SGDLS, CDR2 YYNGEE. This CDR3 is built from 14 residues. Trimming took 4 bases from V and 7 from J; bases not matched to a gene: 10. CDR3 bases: TGTGCCAGCAGCCCGGACGGGAGGTTCGGGACCCAGTACTTC. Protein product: CASSPDGRFGTQYF.

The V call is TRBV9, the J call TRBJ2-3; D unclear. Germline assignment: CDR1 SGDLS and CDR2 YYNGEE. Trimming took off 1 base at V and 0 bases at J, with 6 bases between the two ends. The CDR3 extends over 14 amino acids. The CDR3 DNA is TGTGCCAGCAGCGTAATGAGAAGCACAGATACGCAGTATTTT. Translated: CASSVMRSTDTQYF.

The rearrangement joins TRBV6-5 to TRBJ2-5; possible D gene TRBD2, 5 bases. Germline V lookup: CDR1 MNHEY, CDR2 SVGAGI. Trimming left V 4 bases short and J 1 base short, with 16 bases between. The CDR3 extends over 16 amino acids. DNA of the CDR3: TGTGCCAGCAGTTCGGATCTACGGGATTTCCAAGAGACCCAGTACTTC. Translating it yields CASSSDLRDFQETQYF.

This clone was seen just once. The CDR3 region has the DNA TGTGCCAGCAGCTCCTACGACAGGGGGACAGATACGCAGTATTTT. Its protein is CASSSYDRGTDTQYF. V is TRBV7-8 and J is TRBJ2-3, with 9 bases matching TRBD1. CDR1 SGHVS and CDR2 FQNEAQ come from the germline V gene. J gave up 3 bases and V 4 bases, and 5 bases lay outside the gene matches. CDR3 size: 15 residues.

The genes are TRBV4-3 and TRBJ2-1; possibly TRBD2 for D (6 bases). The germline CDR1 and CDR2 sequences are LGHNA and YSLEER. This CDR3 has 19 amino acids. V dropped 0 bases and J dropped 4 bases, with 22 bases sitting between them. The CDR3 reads CASSQEFSPAWEVYNEQFF. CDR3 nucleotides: TGCGCCAGCAGCCAAGAATTTAGTCCTGCGTGGGAGGTGTACAATGAGCAGTTCTTC.

In DNA, the CDR3 is TGTGCCAGCAGCGTCCTAGGGACAGGGAAAAGCGAGCAGTACTTC. Its protein is CASSVLGTGKSEQYF. The chain uses TRBV5-4 and TRBJ2-7; TRBD1 matches at 9 bases. The CDR3 covers 15 residues. V lost 4 bases to trimming and J lost 6 bases; unmatched junction nucleotides: 11. CDR1 is SGHNT and CDR2 is YYREEE in the germline V gene (reference sequence).

CDR3 protein: CAWQGLAGPFDTQYF. The CDR3 coding sequence is TGTGCCTGGCAAGGACTAGCGGGACCGTTCGATACGCAGTATTTT. The chain links TRBV30 to TRBJ2-3; 12 nucleotides match TRBD2. Germline CDR1 GTSNPN, CDR2 SVGIG (reference sequence). The CDR3 consists of 15 residues. V lost 5 bases to trimming and J lost 6 bases; unmatched junction nucleotides: 9.

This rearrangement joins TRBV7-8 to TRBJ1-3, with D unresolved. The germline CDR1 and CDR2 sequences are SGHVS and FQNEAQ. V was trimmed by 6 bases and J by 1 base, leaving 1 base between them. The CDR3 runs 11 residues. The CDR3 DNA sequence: TGTGCCAGCAGGTCTGGAAACACCATATATTTT. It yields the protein CASRSGNTIYF. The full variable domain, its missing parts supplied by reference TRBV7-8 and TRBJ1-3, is GAGVSQSPRYKVAKRGQDVALRCDPISGHVSLFWYQQALGQGPEFLTYFQNEAQLDKSGLPSDRFFAERPEGSVSTLKIQRTQQEDSAVYLCASRSGNTIYFGEGSWLTVV.

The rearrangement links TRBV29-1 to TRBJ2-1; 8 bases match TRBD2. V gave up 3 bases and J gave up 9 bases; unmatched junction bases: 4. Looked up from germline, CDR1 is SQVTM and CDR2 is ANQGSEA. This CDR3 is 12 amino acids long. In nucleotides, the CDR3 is TGCAGCGTTGAGGGACTAGACGCTGAGCAGTTCTTC. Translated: CSVEGLDAEQFF.